What follows are 31 T cell receptor beta chains derived from one specimen sequenced in a study of human T cells and chemical hapten exposure. The time point here: pre-sensitization, week 0. Treatment indicated: therapeutic diphenylcyclopropenone sensitization with weekly scalp DPC. TCRdb processed the RACE reads anew with MiXCR; each CDR3 protein has one entry. The data show more than 100,000 distinct CDR3 sequences, roughly 14% seen once. Sample: whole blood, taken in connection with sensitization to the hapten diphenylcyclopropenone (DPC). These receptors originate from a woman aged 18-29 years with alopecia areata. Some clones in this sample may be carry-over from other donors' samples.

The table lists this clonotype with a few counts. The V and J genes are TRBV7-9 and TRBJ1-2; 8 nucleotides agree with TRBD1. Looked up from germline, CDR1 is SEHNR and CDR2 is FQNEAQ (reference sequence). This CDR3 comprises 15 residues. V shed 3 bases and J 6 bases; nucleotides not matched to a gene: 9. The CDR3 spells CASSLTPDRGDGYTF. The DNA for the CDR3 is TGTGCCAGCAGCTTGACTCCCGACAGGGGCGATGGCTACACCTTC.

The chain joins TRBV29-1 to TRBJ1-1; D ambiguous. Trimming removed 2 bases from V and 2 bases from J, with 0 bases in between. Germline V gives CDR1 SQVTM, CDR2 ANQGSEA. CDR3 length equals 10 residues. The CDR3 DNA sequence: TGCAGCGTTGAAAACACTGAAGCTTTCTTT. Its translation: CSVENTEAFF.

The chain carries TRBV2 and TRBJ2-3; the D call may be TRBD1 or TRBD2 (5 bases each). The V end lost 6 bases, the J end lost 3 bases, and 16 bases lay between the germline ends. The CDR3 has 15 residues. Germline values: CDR1 SNHLY, CDR2 FYNNEI. Here the CDR3 DNA reads TGTGCCAGCAGGAAGCAGGGAGCTCTTACAGATACGCAGTATTTT. Its translation is CASRKQGALTDTQYF.

The CDR3 protein is CSGGHSNTEAFF. The CDR3 DNA is TGCAGCGGGGGACATTCGAACACTGAAGCTTTCTTT. The chain is built from TRBV29-1 and TRBJ1-1; D may be TRBD1 (6 bases). The V and J ends lost 7 bases and 1 base respectively, with 10 bases between them. Per germline, CDR1 SQVTM and CDR2 ANQGSEA. This CDR3 contains 12 residues.

V usage is TRBV18 and J usage is TRBJ2-1; tentatively, D is TRBD1 or TRBD2 (5 bases each). CDR1 and CDR2 from the germline V gene are KGHSH and LQKENI. The CDR3 contains 16 residues. V was shortened by 6 bases and J by 2 bases, with 17 bases between the two germline ends. CDR3 region: CASSHPGPMTYNEQFF. DNA for the CDR3: TGTGCCAGCTCGCACCCGGGACCCATGACCTACAATGAGCAGTTCTTC.

This clonotype was detected many times. V gene TRBV27 combines with J gene TRBJ2-1; D possibly matches TRBD1 or TRBD2 (5 bases each). Per the germline V gene, CDR1 is MNHEY and CDR2 is SMNVEV (reference sequence). The CDR3 runs to 15 residues. V shed 7 bases and J shed 5 bases, with 18 bases lying between them. The DNA for the CDR3 is TGTGCCAGCACCCAACTGTGGGGGTACCACAATGAGCAGTTCTTC. Amino acids: CASTQLWGYHNEQFF.

This chain uses TRBV4-3 with TRBJ2-2; 10 nucleotides match TRBD1. This CDR3 is 16 amino acids long. V lost 6 bases, J lost 0 bases, and 4 bases stayed unmatched. Germline CDR1 reads LGHNA; CDR2 reads YSLEER. CDR3 sequence (DNA): TGCGCCAGCAGACCGGGACAGGGGACGAACACCGGGGAGCTGTTTTTT. Translating it yields CASRPGQGTNTGELFF.

V usage is TRBV7-9 and J usage is TRBJ2-3; a weak D match, TRBD1 (5 bases). The CDR3 spans 13 residues. V gave up 0 bases and J gave up 11 bases, with 12 bases separating them. Germline lookup yields CDR1 SEHNR and CDR2 FQNEAQ (reference sequence). CDR3 bases: TGTGCCAGCAGCTTAGCGACCAGGGCCCTGCAGTATTTT. This codes for CASSLATRALQYF. Full variable domain (outside the CDR3, taken from reference TRBV7-9 and TRBJ2-3): DTGVSQNPRHKITKRGQNVTFRCDPISEHNRLYWYRQTLGQGPEFLTYFQNEAQLEKSRLLSDRFSAERPKGSFSTLEIQRTEQGDSAMYLCASSLATRALQYFGPGTRLTVL.

This rearrangement joins TRBV7-6 to TRBJ2-1; TRBD1 matches 8 bases. The CDR3 totals 16 residues. From germline, CDR1 is SGHVS and CDR2 FNYEAQ. The V segment lost 1 base and the J segment 2 bases; nucleotides outside the gene matches: 4. The CDR3 protein is CASSLVTGEAYNEQFF. DNA of the CDR3: TGTGCCAGCAGCTTAGTGACAGGGGAGGCCTACAATGAGCAGTTCTTC.

About this clonotype: The germline gene is not matched at one end of the junction; a read error may be the cause. The chain uses TRBV20-1 and TRBJ2-7, with 7 nucleotides matching TRBD2. Germline V lookup: CDR1 DFQATT, CDR2 SNEGSKA (reference sequence). The CDR3 runs 14 residues. The CDR3 protein is CSAIGGRFSYGQYF. DNA of the CDR3: TGCAGTGCTATAGGCGGGAGATTCTCCTACGGGCAGTACTTC.

This clonotype was found once. The chain has TRBV30 and TRBJ2-1; 7 nucleotides agree with TRBD1. The V and J ends lost 3 bases and 8 bases, in that order; junction bases with no gene match: 10. The CDR3 runs 14 residues. Germline V gene sequence: CDR1 GTSNPN, CDR2 SVGIG (reference sequence). The CDR3 bases are TGTGCCTGGAGCTCAAAGGGGGCGTTGGATGAGCAGTTCTTC. Residues: CAWSSKGALDEQFF.

This clonotype was seen repeatedly, ten times or more. This chain connects TRBV6-5 to TRBJ2-5; 8 nucleotides align to TRBD2. V was clipped by 5 bases and J by 4 bases; unmatched bases: 9. The CDR3 has 15 residues. Germline values: CDR1 MNHEY, CDR2 SVGAGI. Here the CDR3 reads CASSPNGGETETQYF. In DNA, the CDR3 is TGTGCCAGCAGTCCAAACGGGGGGGAGACAGAGACCCAGTACTTC.

This clonotype was seen a few times. The chain carries TRBV7-6 and TRBJ2-2, with no clear D. Trimming pared 5 bases from V and 0 bases from J, leaving 10 bases between. From germline, CDR1 is SGHVS and CDR2 FNYEAQ. The length of the CDR3 is 15 residues. The CDR3 loop is CASSPEATNTGELFF. The CDR3 DNA is TGTGCCAGCAGCCCAGAAGCCACGAACACCGGGGAGCTGTTTTTT.

In this sample, this clonotype turned up a few times. V usage is TRBV6-2 or TRBV6-3 and J usage is TRBJ1-6; maybe TRBD1 (5 bases). The CDR3 extends over 13 amino acids. Trimming cost V 2 bases and J 10 bases, with 9 bases left between them. CDR1 is MNHEY and CDR2 is SVGEGT in the germline V gene. The chain's CDR3 is CASSYKGLSPLHF. The CDR3 DNA is TGTGCCAGCAGTTACAAGGGACTCTCACCCCTCCACTTT.

The chain recombines TRBV6-2 or TRBV6-3 with TRBJ1-5; D possibly corresponds to TRBD1 (6 bases). The germline V and J ends were trimmed by 6 bases and 6 bases, with 18 bases remaining between them. Germline V gives CDR1 MNHEY, CDR2 SVGEGT. The CDR3 spans 15 residues. The CDR3 region is CASSSDRSRGQPQHF. The CDR3 nucleotides read TGTGCCAGCAGCTCCGACAGGTCTCGGGGTCAGCCCCAGCATTTT.

In the case of this clonotype: In this CDR3 the conserved last residue, phenylalanine or tryptophan, is missing, so a read error is likely. The chain couples TRBV18 to TRBJ1-1, with D perhaps TRBD1 (6 bases). There are 13 residues in the CDR3. The V end was cut by 7 bases, the J end by 0 bases, with 9 bases between. Germline CDR1 is KGHSH and CDR2 is LQKENI. The CDR3 here is CASFQGMNTEAFL. The CDR3 bases are TGTGCCAGCTTTCAGGGGATGAACACTGAAGCTTTCCTT.

This clonotype was seen ten or more times. This chain joins TRBV6-2 or TRBV6-3 and TRBJ2-2; D is perhaps TRBD1 (5 bases). V was cut by 6 bases and J by 2 bases, with 13 bases left in between. Germline V CDR1 and CDR2: MNHEY, SVGEGT. The CDR3 totals 15 residues. This CDR3 reads CASRVKGYNTGELFF. DNA for the CDR3: TGTGCCAGCAGGGTTAAGGGGTATAACACCGGGGAGCTGTTTTTT.

This chain uses TRBV12-3 or TRBV12-4 with TRBJ2-7; 14 bases are shared with TRBD2. The CDR3 consists of 15 residues. The trim removed 6 bases at V and 1 base at J, leaving 2 bases unmatched. CDR3: CASSRTSGGSYEQYF. CDR3 DNA sequence: TGTGCCAGCAGCCGGACTAGCGGGGGGTCCTACGAGCAGTACTTC.

The chain uses TRBV28 and TRBJ1-6; D not resolved. The V end lost 5 bases, the J end lost 14 bases, and 13 bases lay between the germline ends. Germline assignment: CDR1 MDHEN and CDR2 SYDVKM. The CDR3 has 12 residues. Here the CDR3 reads CASSLGHTALHF. The CDR3 DNA follows: TGTGCCAGCAGTCTCGGCCACACGGCCCTCCACTTT.

This clonotype was seen only a few times. V usage is TRBV10-3 and J usage is TRBJ2-5; no clear D gene. There are 13 residues in the CDR3. Germline V CDR1 and CDR2: ENHRY, SYGVKD. V lost 2 bases and J lost 2, with 6 bases in between. The CDR3 DNA is TGTGCCATCAGTGAGCGTCAGCAAGAGACCCAGTACTTC. Translating gives CAISERQQETQYF.

J is TRBJ1-1 and V is TRBV28, with a possible D match to TRBD1 (6 bases). The CDR3 length is 11 residues. CDR1 MDHEN and CDR2 SYDVKM come from the germline V gene. V was trimmed by 11 bases and J by 4 bases, leaving 11 bases between them. In nucleotides, the CDR3 is TGTGCCGGCCTACAGGGCACTGAAGCTTTCTTT. Protein sequence: CAGLQGTEAFF.

The rearrangement uses TRBV20-1 and TRBJ2-5; 10 nucleotides match TRBD1. The V segment lost 3 bases and the J segment 5 bases; nucleotides outside the gene matches: 3. Germline assignment: CDR1 DFQATT and CDR2 SNEGSKA (reference sequence). This CDR3 has 13 residues. DNA for the CDR3: TGCAGTGCTAGTGACAGGGGGCGGGAGACCCAGTACTTC. It encodes CSASDRGRETQYF.

The sample holds a few counts of this clonotype. The chain is built from TRBV6-1 and TRBJ1-1; D may be TRBD1 (5 bases). The CDR3 contains 15 residues. Germline V CDR1 and CDR2: MNHNS, SASEGT. V lost 3 bases and J lost 5, with 16 bases in between. CDR3 in DNA: TGTGCCAGCAGTGAGGGAGGCTTTGGGGGGACTGAAGCTTTCTTT. Amino acids: CASSEGGFGGTEAFF.

The chain combines TRBV7-9 with TRBJ2-6, with D unclear. This CDR3 is 15 amino acids long. CDR1 SEHNR and CDR2 FQNEAQ come from the germline V gene (reference sequence). The V and J ends lost 5 bases and 1 base respectively, with 9 bases between them. Here the CDR3 reads CASSPVASGANVLTF. CDR3 coding DNA: TGTGCCAGCAGCCCCGTGGCTTCTGGGGCCAACGTCCTGACTTTC.

This clonotype was detected ten times or more. V and J are TRBV29-1 and TRBJ2-3; D remains ambiguous. The CDR3 totals 10 residues. Per the germline V gene, CDR1 is SQVTM and CDR2 is ANQGSEA. V lost 6 bases, J lost 9 bases, and 10 bases lay in between. As DNA, the CDR3 is TGCAGCGTGGGCCAGGTAACGCAGTATTTT. Its protein is CSVGQVTQYF.

The sample holds a few counts of this clonotype. The V and J genes are TRBV4-1 and TRBJ1-2; no clear D gene. CDR1 MGHRA and CDR2 YSYEKL come from the germline V gene. V lost 0 bases, J lost 4 bases, and 12 bases lay in between. There are 15 residues in the CDR3. CDR3 in DNA: TGCGCCAGCAGCCAAGATTTCCGGGAGGGCTATGGCTACACCTTC. It encodes CASSQDFREGYGYTF.

The rearrangement links TRBV28 to TRBJ2-7; tentatively, D is TRBD1 or TRBD2 (6 bases each). Trimming removed 6 bases from V and 2 bases from J, with 17 bases in between. This CDR3 is built from 15 residues. The germline V gene has CDR1 MDHEN and CDR2 SYDVKM. The CDR3, as DNA: TGTGCCAGCAGACCGGGGCAGGGGACTGCCTACGAGCAGTACTTC. This sequence encodes CASRPGQGTAYEQYF. The entire variable domain, with the rest obtained from reference TRBV28 and TRBJ2-7, is as follows: DVKVTQSSRYLVKRTGEKVFLECVQDMDHENMFWYRQDPGLGLRLIYFSYDVKMKEKGDIPEGYSVSREKKERFSLILESASTNQTSMYLCASRPGQGTAYEQYFGPGTRLTVT.

The chain joins TRBV6-6 to TRBJ2-2; D ambiguous. Germline CDR1 MNHNY, CDR2 SVGAGI (reference sequence). The CDR3 consists of 14 residues. Trimming left V 7 bases short and J 0 bases short, with 9 bases between. The CDR3 region is CASNRNTNTGELFF. As DNA, the CDR3 is TGTGCCAGCAATCGGAACACGAACACCGGGGAGCTGTTTTTT.

This clonotype showed up many times. J is TRBJ2-1 and V is TRBV20-1; D not resolved. Looked up from germline, CDR1 is DFQATT and CDR2 is SNEGSKA (reference sequence). This CDR3 has 14 amino acids. V was trimmed by 3 bases and J by 0 bases, leaving 9 bases between them. The CDR3 spells CSASTIFSYNEQFF. The CDR3 bases are TGCAGTGCTAGTACAATTTTCTCCTACAATGAGCAGTTCTTC.

This clonotype was counted a few times. The rearrangement joins TRBV7-9 to TRBJ1-1; D is unresolved. CDR1 and CDR2 from the germline V gene are SEHNR and FQNEAQ (reference sequence). The V end was cut by 2 bases, the J end by 6 bases, with 7 bases between. CDR3 size: 12 residues. CDR3 sequence reads: CASSLFGAEAFF. The CDR3 nucleotides read TGTGCCAGCAGCTTATTCGGGGCTGAAGCTTTCTTT. The whole variable domain, filled in from reference TRBV7-9 and TRBJ1-1, reads DTGVSQNPRHKITKRGQNVTFRCDPISEHNRLYWYRQTLGQGPEFLTYFQNEAQLEKSRLLSDRFSAERPKGSFSTLEIQRTEQGDSAMYLCASSLFGAEAFFGQGTRLTVV.

This clonotype was seen a handful of times. The chain recombines TRBV12-3 or TRBV12-4 with TRBJ1-1, with no clear D. The V gene lost 0 bases and the J gene lost 1 base, with 6 bases spanning the gap. The CDR3 contains 14 residues. Here the CDR3 DNA reads TGTGCCAGCAGTTTAGCCGGGTCGAACACTGAAGCTTTCTTT. Its translation is CASSLAGSNTEAFF.